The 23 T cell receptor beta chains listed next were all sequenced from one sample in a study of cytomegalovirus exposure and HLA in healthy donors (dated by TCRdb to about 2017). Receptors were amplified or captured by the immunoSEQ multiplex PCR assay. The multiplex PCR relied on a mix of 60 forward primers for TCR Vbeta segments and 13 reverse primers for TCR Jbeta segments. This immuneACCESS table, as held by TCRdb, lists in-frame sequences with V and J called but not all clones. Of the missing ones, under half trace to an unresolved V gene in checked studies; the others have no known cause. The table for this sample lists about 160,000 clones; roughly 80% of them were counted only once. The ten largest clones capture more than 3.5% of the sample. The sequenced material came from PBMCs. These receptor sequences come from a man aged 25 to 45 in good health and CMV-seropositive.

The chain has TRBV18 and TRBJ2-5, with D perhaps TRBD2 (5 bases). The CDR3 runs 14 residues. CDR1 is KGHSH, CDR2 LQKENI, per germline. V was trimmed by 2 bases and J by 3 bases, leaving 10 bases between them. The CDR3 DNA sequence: TGTGCCAGCTCACCATTGTCGGGGAAAGAGACCCAGTACTTC. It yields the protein CASSPLSGKETQYF.

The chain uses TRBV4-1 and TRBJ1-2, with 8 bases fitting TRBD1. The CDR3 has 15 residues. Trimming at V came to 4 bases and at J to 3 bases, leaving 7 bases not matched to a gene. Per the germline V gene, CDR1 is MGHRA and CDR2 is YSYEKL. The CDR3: CASSPGGVLDYGYTF. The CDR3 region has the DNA TGCGCCAGCAGCCCAGGGGGCGTGTTGGACTATGGCTACACCTTC.

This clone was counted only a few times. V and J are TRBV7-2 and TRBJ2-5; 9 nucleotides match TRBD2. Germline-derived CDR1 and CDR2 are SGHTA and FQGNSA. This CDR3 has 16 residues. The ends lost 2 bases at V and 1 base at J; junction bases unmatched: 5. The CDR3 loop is CASSLQGGGAQETQYF. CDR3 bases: TGTGCCAGCAGCTTACAGGGCGGGGGGGCCCAAGAGACCCAGTACTTC.

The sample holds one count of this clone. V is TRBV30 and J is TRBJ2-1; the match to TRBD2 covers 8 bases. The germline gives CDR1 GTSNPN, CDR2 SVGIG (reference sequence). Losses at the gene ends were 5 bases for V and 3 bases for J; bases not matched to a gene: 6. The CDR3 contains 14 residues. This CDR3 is CAWARGGHYNEQFF. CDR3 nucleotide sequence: TGTGCCTGGGCCCGGGGGGGCCACTACAATGAGCAGTTCTTC.

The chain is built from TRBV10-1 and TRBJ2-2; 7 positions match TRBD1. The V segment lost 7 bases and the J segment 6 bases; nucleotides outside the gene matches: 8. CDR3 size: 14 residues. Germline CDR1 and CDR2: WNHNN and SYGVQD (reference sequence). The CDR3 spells CASNDDRASGELFF. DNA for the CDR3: TGCGCCAGCAATGATGACAGGGCGTCCGGGGAGCTGTTTTTT.

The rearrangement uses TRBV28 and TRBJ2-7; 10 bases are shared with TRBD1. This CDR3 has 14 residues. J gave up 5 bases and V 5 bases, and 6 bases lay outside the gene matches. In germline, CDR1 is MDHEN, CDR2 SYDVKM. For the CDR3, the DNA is TGTGCCAGCAGTCCAACGACAGGGGGCGACGAGCAGTACTTC. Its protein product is CASSPTTGGDEQYF.

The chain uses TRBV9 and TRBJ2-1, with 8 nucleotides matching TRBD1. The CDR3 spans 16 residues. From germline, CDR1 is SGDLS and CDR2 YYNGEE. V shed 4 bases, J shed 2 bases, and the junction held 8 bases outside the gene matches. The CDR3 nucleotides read TGTGCCAGCAGCCCCCAATGGACAGGGACCTACAATGAGCAGTTCTTC. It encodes CASSPQWTGTYNEQFF.

The CDR3 loop is CASSSLAGGPSEYF. The CDR3 DNA reads TGTGCCAGCAGTTCACTAGCGGGGGGGCCGTCTGAGTACTTC. V usage is TRBV28 and J usage is TRBJ2-5; 13 bases are shared with TRBD2. The CDR3 loop spans 14 amino acids. J was trimmed by 12 bases and V by 4 bases; bases with no gene match: 8. Germline V gene data show CDR1 as MDHEN and CDR2 as SYDVKM.

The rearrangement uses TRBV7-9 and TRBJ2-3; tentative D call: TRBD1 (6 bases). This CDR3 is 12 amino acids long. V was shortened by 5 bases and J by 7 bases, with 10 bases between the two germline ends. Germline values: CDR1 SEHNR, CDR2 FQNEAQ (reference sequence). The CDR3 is CASSPGHNTQYF. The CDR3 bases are TGTGCCAGCAGCCCGGGACACAATACGCAGTATTTT.

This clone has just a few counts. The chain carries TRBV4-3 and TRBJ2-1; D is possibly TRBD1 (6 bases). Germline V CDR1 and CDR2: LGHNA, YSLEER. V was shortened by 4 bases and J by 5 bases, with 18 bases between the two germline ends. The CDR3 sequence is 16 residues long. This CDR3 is CASSRLLGGRNNEQFF. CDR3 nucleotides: TGCGCCAGCAGCCGGCTTCTAGGGGGACGCAACAATGAGCAGTTCTTC.

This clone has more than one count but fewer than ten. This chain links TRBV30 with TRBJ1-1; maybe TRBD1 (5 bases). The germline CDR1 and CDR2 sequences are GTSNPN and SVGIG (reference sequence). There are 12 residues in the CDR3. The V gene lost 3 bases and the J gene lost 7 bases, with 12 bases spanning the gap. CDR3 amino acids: CAWRESGFEAFF. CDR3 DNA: TGTGCCTGGAGGGAATCAGGGTTTGAAGCTTTCTTT. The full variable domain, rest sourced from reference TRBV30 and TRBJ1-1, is SQTIHQWPATLVQPVGSPLSLECTVEGTSNPNLYWYRQAAGRGLQLLFYSVGIGQISSEVPQNLSASRPQDRQFILSSKKLLLSDSGFYLCAWRESGFEAFFGQGTRLTVV.

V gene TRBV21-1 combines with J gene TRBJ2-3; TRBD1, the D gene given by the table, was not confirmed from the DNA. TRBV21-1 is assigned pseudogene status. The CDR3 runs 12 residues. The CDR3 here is CASSSTGRPQYF. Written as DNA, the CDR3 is TGTGCCAGCAGCAGTACAGGGCGTCCGCAGTATTTT.

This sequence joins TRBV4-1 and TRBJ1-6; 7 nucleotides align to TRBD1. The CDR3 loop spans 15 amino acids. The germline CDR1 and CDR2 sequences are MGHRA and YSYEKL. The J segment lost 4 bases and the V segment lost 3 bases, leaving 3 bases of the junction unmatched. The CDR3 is CASSQLQGYNSPLHF. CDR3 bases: TGCGCCAGCAGCCAGCTACAGGGGTATAATTCACCCCTCCACTTT.

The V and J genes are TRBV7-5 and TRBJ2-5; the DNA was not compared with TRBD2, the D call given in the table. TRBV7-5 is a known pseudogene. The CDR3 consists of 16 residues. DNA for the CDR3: TGTGTCAGAAGCAGAGGACTAGCGGGGGGGCCCGAGACCCAGTACTTC. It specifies CVRSRGLAGGPETQYF.

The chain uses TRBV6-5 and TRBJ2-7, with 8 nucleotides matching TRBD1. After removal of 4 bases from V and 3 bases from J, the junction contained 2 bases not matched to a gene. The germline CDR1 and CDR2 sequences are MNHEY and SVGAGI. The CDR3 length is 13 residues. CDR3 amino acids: CASSFTGGYEQYF. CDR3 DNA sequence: TGTGCCAGCAGTTTTACAGGGGGCTACGAGCAGTACTTC.

CDR3 in amino acids: CASSRGIEKLFF. Here the CDR3 DNA reads TGTGCCAGCAGTAGAGGGATTGAAAAACTGTTTTTT. V usage is TRBV14 and J usage is TRBJ1-4; D is undetermined. The CDR3 consists of 12 residues. Germline V CDR1 and CDR2: SGHDN, FVKESK. Trimming removed 6 bases from V and 7 bases from J, with 9 bases in between.

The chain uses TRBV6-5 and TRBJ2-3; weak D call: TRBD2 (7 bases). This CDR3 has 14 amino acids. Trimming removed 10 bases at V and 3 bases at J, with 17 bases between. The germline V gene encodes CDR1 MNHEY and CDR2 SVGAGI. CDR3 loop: CATGGLGGTDTQYF. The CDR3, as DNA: TGTGCCACCGGGGGGCTTGGTGGGACAGATACGCAGTATTTT.

As DNA, the CDR3 is TGCGCCAGCAGCTACAGGGCGGACGGGGCCAACGTCCTGACTTTC. Translated: CASSYRADGANVLTF. This rearrangement joins TRBV5-1 to TRBJ2-6, with a weak D call TRBD1 (6 bases). The CDR3 contains 15 residues. Trimming removed 3 bases from V and 4 bases from J, with 11 bases in between. Germline V gene sequence: CDR1 SGHRS, CDR2 YFSETQ.

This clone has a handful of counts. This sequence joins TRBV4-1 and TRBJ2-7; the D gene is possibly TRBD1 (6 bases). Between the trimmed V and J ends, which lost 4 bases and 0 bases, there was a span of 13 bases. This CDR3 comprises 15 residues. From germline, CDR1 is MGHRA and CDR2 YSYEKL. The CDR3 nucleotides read TGCGCCAGCAGCCCCTTGGGGGCAAGCTCCTACGAGCAGTACTTC. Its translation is CASSPLGASSYEQYF.

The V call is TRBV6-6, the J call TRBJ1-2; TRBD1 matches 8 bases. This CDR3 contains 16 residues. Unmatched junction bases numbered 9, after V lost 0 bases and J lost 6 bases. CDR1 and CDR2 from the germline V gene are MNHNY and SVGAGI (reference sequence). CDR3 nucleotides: TGTGCCAGCAGTTACTCGGCGCAGGGGGCGTCTAATGGCTACACCTTC. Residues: CASSYSAQGASNGYTF.

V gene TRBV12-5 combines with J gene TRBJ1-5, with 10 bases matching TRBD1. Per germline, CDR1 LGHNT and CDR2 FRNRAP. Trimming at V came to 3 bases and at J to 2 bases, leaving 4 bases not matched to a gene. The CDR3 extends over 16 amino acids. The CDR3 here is CASGFPTGGGNQPQHF. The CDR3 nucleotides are TGTGCTAGTGGTTTCCCGACAGGGGGCGGCAATCAGCCCCAGCATTTT.

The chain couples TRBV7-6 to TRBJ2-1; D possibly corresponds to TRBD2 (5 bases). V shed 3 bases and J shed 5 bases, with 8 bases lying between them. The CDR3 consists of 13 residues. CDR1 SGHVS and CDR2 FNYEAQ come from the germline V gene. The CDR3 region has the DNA TGTGCCAGCAGCTTCGCCGGGGACAATGAGCAGTTCTTC. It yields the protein CASSFAGDNEQFF.

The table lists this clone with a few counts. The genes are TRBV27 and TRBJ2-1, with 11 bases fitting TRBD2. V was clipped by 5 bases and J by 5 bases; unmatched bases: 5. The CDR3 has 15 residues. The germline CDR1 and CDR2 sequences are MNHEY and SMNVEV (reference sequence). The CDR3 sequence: CASSHSGGADNEQFF. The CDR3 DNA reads TGTGCCAGCAGTCATAGCGGGGGGGCGGACAATGAGCAGTTCTTC.